This TCR beta chain was retrieved from a study of blood T cells in healthy people across ages. Together with a sample-barcoded 5' primer, a J-beta primer mix was included in a second PCR lasting about 6 to 11 cycles. Every cDNA was tagged by a template-switch adaptor with 12 random nucleotides. TCRdb re-derived calls from the 5' RACE reads in MiXCR, one entry per CDR3 protein. Here the sample spans around 1,800,000 distinct CDR3 sequences, about 39% being singletons. Each donor supplied roughly 9 milliliters of peripheral blood. There are a few counts of this clonotype. The origin of this receptor is a human donor in good health. Material: blood.

CDR3 nucleotide sequence: TGTGCCAGCAGTCCTCCGGGACAGTCCTCTGGGGCCAACGTCCTGACTTTC. It translates to CASSPPGQSSGANVLTF. The V call is TRBV28, the J call TRBJ2-6; 7 bases map to TRBD1. Germline trimming cut 5 bases from V and 0 bases from J; bases unmatched to any gene: 7. This CDR3 contains 17 residues. The germline CDR1 and CDR2 sequences are MDHEN and SYDVKM. The full variable domain, completed using reference TRBV28 and TRBJ2-6, is DVKVTQSSRYLVKRTGEKVFLECVQDMDHENMFWYRQDPGLGLRLIYFSYDVKMKEKGDIPEGYSVSREKKERFSLILESASTNQTSMYLCASSPPGQSSGANVLTFGAGSRLTVL.